This TCR beta chain stems from a study of graft-versus-host responses after intestinal transplantation. Profiled with immunoSEQ multiplex PCR; TCRdb holds only in-frame clones, not every one. The data show approximately 15,000 clones, 77% seen once. From the graft tissue, intraepithelial and lamina propria lymphocytes were released through processing. Regarding the study as a whole: When patients had graft-donor T cell macrochimerism, their allografts held high graft-versus-host to host-versus-graft clonal ratios. The study associated peak circulating GvH clone levels with early post-transplant HvG declines.

About this clone: The antigen is unknown.

This CDR3 comprises 15 residues. Germline V gives CDR1 SNHLY, CDR2 FYNNEI. V lost 3 bases, J lost 4 bases, and 5 bases stayed unmatched. The TCR originated in a human patient who received an intestinal transplant, so some T cells may come from the graft donor. The rearrangement uses TRBV2 and TRBJ1-2; the match to TRBD1 covers 10 bases. The sample in question was ileum tissue, obtained 27 days after intestinal transplant. In DNA form, the CDR3 reads TGTGCCAGCAGTGACGGGACAGGGGTGATCTATGGCTACACCTTC. It yields the protein CASSDGTGVIYGYTF.